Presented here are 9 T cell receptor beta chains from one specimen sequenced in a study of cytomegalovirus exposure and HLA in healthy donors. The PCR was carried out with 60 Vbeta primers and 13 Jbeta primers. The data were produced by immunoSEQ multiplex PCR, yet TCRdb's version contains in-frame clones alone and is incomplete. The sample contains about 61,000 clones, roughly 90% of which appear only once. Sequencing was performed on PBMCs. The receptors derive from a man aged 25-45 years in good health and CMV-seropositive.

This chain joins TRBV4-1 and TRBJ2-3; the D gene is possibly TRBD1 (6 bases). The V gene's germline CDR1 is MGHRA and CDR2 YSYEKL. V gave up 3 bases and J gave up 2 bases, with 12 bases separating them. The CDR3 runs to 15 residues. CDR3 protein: CASSQEGQFTDTQYF. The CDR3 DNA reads TGCGCCAGCAGCCAGGAAGGACAGTTCACAGATACGCAGTATTTT.

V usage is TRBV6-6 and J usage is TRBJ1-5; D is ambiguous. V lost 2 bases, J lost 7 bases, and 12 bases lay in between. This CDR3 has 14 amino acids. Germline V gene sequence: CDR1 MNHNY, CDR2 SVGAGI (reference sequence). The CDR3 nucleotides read TGTGCCAGCAGTTACGGGAGGGTAAACCAGCCCCAGCATTTT. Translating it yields CASSYGRVNQPQHF.

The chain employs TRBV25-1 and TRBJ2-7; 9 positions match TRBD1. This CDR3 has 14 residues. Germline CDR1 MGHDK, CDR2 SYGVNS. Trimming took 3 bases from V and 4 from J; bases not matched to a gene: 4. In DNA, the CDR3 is TGTGCCAGCAGTGAGGGGGACAGGGCTTACGAGCAGTACTTC. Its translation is CASSEGDRAYEQYF.

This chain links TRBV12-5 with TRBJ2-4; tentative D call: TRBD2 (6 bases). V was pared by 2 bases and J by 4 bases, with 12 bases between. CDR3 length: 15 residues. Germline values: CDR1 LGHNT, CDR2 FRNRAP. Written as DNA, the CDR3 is TGTGCTAGTGGTTTGAGAGAGGGGACTAAAAACATTCAGTACTTC. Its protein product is CASGLREGTKNIQYF.

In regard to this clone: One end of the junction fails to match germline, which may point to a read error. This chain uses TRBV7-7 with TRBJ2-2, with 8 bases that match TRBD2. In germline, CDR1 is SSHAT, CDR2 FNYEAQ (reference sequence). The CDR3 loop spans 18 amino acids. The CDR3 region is CASSLAQYSGANTGELFF. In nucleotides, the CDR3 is TGTGCTAGCAGCTTAGCCCAATATAGCGGGGCGAACACCGGGGAGCTGTTTTTT.

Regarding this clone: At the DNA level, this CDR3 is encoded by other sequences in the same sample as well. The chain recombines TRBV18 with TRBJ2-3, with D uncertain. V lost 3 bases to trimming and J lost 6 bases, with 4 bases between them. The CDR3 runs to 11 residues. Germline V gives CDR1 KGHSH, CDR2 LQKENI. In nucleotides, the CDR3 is TGTGCCAGCTCACCGGAGGATACGCAGTATTTT. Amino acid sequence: CASSPEDTQYF.

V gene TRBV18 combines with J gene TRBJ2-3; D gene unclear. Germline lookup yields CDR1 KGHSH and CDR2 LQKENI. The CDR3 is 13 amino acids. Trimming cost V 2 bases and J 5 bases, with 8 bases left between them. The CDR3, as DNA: TGTGCCAGCTCACCAACTACCCAAGATACGCAGTATTTT. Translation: CASSPTTQDTQYF.

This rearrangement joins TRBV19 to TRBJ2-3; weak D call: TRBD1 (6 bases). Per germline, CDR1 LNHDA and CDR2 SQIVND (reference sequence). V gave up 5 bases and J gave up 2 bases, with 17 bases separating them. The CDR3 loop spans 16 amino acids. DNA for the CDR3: TGTGCCAGTAGTTCCGAAAAGGGGGACCTCACAGATACGCAGTATTTT. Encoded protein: CASSSEKGDLTDTQYF.

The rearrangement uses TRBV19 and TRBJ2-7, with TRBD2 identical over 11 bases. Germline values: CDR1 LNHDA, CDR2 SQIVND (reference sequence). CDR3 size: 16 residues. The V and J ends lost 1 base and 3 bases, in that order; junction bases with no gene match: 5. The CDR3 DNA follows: TGTGCCAGTAGTATAGGTAGCGGGAGGGCCGTCTACGAGCAGTACTTC. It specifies CASSIGSGRAVYEQYF.